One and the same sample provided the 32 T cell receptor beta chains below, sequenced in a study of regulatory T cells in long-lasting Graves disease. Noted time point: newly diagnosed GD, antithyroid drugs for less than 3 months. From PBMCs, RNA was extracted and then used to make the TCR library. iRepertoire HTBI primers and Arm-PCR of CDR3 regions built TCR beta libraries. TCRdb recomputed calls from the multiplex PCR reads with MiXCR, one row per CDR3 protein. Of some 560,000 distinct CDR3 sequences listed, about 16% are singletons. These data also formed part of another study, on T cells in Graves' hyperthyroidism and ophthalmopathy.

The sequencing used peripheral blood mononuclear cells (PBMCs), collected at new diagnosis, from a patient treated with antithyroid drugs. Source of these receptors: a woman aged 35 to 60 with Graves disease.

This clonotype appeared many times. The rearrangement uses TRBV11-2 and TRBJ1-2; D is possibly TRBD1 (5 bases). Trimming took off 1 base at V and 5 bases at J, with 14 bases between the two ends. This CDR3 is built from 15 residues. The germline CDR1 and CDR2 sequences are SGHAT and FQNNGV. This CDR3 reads CASSLVEGFLYGYTF. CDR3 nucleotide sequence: TGTGCCAGCAGCTTAGTGGAGGGGTTTCTTTATGGCTACACCTTC.

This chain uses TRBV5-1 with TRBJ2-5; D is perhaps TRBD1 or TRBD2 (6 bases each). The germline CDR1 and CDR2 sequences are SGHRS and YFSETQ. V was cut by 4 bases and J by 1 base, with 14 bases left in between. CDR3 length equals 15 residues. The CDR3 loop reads CASSPGQTSQETQYF. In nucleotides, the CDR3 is TGCGCCAGCAGCCCAGGACAGACTAGCCAAGAGACCCAGTACTTC.

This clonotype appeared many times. For the CDR3, the DNA is TGTGCCAGCAGTCAGACAGGGATAGGATCCTACGAGCAGTACTTC. It translates to CASSQTGIGSYEQYF. The J gene is TRBJ2-7, the V gene TRBV12-3 or TRBV12-4; 7 nucleotides line up with TRBD1. This CDR3 is 15 amino acids long. The trim removed 5 bases at V and 1 base at J, leaving 8 bases unmatched.

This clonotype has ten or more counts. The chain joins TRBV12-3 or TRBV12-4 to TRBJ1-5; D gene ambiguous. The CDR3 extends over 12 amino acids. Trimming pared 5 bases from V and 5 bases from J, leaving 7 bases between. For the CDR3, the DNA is TGTGCCAGCAGTAAGTTGGATCAGCCCCAGCATTTT. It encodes CASSKLDQPQHF.

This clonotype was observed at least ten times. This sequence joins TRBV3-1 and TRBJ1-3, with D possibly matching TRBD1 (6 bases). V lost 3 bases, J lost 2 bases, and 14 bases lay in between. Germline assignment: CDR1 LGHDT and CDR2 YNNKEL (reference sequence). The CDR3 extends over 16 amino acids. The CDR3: CASSQVRQAAGNTIYF. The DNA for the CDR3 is TGTGCCAGCAGCCAGGTCCGACAGGCTGCTGGAAACACCATATATTTT.

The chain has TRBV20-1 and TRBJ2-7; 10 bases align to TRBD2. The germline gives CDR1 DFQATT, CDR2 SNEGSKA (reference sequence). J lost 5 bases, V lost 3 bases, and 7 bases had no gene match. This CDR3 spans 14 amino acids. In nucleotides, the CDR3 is TGCAGTGCTAGTCCCAGCGGGGGGGCCCACGAGCAGTACTTC. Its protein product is CSASPSGGAHEQYF.

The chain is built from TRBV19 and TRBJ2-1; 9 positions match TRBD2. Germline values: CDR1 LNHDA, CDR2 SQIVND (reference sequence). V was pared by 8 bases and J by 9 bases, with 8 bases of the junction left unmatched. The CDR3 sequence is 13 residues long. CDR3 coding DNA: TGTGCCAGTCATGTGCGGGGGGGCGTTGAGCAGTTCTTC. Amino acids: CASHVRGGVEQFF.

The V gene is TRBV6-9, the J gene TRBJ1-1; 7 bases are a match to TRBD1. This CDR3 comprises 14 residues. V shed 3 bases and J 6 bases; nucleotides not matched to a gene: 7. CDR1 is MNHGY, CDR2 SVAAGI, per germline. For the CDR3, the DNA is TGTGCCAGCAGTTACGGTGACAGGGTGGCTGAAGCTTTCTTT. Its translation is CASSYGDRVAEAFF.

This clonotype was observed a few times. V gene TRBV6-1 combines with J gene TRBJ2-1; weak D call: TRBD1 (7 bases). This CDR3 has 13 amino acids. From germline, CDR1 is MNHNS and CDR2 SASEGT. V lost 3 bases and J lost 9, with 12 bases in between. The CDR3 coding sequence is TGTGCCAGCAGTGATCAGGGGGGTATTGAGCAGTTCTTC. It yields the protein CASSDQGGIEQFF.

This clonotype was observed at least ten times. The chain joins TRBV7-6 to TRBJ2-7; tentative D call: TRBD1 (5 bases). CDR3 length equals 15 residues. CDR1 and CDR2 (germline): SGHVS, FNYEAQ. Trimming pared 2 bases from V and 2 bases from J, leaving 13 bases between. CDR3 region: CASSLFAGFPYEQYF. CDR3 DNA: TGTGCCAGCAGCTTATTCGCAGGGTTTCCCTACGAGCAGTACTTC.

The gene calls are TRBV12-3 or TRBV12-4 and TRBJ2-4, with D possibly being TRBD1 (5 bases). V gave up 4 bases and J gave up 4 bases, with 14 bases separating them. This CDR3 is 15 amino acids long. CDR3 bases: TGTGCCAGCAGTTCCCAGGGTTTATCGAAAAACATTCAGTACTTC. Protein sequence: CASSSQGLSKNIQYF.

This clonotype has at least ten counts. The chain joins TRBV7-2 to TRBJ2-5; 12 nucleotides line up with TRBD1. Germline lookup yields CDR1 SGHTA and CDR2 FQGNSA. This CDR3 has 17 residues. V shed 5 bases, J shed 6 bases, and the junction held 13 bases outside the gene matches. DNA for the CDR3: TGTGCCAGCAGCAACCCGGGACAGGGGGCGTTTAGGAAGACCCAGTACTTC. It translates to CASSNPGQGAFRKTQYF. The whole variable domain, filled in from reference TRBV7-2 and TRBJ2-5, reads GAGVSQSPSNKVTEKGKDVELRCDPISGHTALYWYRQSLGQGLEFLIYFQGNSAPDKSGLPSDRFSAERTGGSVSTLTIQRTQQEDSAVYLCASSNPGQGAFRKTQYFGPGTRLLVL.

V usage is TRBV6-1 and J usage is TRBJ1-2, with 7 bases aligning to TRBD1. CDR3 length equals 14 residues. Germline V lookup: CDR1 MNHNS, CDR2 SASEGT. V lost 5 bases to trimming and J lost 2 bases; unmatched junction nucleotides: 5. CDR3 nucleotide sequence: TGTGCCAGCAGTATACGACAGGGAAACTATGGCTACACCTTC. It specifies CASSIRQGNYGYTF.

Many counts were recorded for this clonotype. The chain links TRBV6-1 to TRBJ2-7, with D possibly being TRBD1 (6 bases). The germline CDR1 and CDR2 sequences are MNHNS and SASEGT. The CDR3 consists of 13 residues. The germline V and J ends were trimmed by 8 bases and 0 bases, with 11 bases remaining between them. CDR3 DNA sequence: TGTGCCAGCTTGGACAGTTTCTCCTACGAGCAGTACTTC. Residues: CASLDSFSYEQYF.

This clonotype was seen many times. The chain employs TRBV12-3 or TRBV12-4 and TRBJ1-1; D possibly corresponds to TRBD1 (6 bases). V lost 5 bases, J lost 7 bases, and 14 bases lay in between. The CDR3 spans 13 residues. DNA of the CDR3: TGTGCCAGCAGTACCCGAGTGGACAGTGAAGCTTTCTTT. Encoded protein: CASSTRVDSEAFF.

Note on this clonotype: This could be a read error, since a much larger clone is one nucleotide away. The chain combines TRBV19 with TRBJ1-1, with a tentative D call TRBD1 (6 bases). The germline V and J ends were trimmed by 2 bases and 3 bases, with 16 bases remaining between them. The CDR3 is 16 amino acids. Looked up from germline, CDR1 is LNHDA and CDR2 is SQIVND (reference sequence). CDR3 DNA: TGTGCCAGTAGTATACCACCACAGGGCGGTTACACTGAAGCTTTCTTT. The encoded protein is CASSIPPQGGYTEAFF.

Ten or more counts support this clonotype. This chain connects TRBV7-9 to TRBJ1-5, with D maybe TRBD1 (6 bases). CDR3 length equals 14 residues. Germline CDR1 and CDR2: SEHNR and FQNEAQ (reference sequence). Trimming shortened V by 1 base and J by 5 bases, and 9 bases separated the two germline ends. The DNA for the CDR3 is TGTGCCAGCAGCTTAGAGGCAGGGGATCAGCCCCAGCATTTT. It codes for CASSLEAGDQPQHF.

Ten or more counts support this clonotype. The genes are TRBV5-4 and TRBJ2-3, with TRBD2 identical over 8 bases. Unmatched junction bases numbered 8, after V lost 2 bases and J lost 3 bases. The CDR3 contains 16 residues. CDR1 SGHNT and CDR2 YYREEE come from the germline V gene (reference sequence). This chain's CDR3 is CASSFGAGGPTDTQYF. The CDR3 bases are TGTGCCAGCAGCTTTGGCGCGGGGGGACCTACAGATACGCAGTATTTT.

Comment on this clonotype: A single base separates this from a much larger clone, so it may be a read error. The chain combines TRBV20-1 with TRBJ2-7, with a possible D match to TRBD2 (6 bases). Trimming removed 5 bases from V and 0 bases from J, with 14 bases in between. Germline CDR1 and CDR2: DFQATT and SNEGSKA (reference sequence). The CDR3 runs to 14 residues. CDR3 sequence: CSAAPVGGSYEQYF. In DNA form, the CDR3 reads TGCAGTGCTGCCCCTGTGGGGGGCTCCTACGAGCAGTACTTC.

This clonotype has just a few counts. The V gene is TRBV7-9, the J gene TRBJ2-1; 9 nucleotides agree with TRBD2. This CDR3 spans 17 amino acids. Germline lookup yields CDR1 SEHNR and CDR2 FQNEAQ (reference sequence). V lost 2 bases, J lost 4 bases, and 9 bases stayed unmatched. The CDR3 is CASSLSSGGTYYNEQFF. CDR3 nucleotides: TGTGCCAGCAGCTTATCCAGCGGGGGGACCTATTACAATGAGCAGTTCTTC.

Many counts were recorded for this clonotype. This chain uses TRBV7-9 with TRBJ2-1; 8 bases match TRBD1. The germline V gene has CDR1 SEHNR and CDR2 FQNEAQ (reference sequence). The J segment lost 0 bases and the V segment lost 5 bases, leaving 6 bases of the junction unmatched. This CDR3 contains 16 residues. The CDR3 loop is CASSTWTGSSYNEQFF. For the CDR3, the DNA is TGTGCCAGCAGCACTTGGACAGGGAGCTCCTACAATGAGCAGTTCTTC.

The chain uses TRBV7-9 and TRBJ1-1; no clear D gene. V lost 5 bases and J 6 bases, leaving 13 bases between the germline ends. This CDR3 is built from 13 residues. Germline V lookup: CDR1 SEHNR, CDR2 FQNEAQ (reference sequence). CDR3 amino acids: CASSQLVGAEAFF. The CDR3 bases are TGTGCCAGCAGCCAACTCGTGGGCGCTGAAGCTTTCTTT.

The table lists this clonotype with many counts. As DNA, the CDR3 is TGTGCCAGCAGTATACAGGGACCCTATGGCTACACCTTC. The encoded protein is CASSIQGPYGYTF. The chain carries TRBV7-2 and TRBJ1-2, with TRBD1 as a possible D gene (6 bases). The CDR3 is 13 amino acids. Deletions cut 6 bases from V and 4 bases from J, with 12 bases between. The germline gives CDR1 SGHTA, CDR2 FQGNSA.

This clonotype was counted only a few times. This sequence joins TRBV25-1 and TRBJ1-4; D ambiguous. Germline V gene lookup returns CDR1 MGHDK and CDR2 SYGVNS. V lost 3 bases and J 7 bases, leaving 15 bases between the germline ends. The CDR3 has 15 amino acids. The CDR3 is CASSDLTVGGEKLFF. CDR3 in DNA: TGTGCCAGCAGTGACTTAACAGTGGGAGGTGAAAAACTGTTTTTT.

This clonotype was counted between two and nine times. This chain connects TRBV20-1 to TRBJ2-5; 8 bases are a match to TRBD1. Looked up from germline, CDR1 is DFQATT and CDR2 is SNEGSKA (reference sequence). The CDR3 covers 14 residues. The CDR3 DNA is TGCAGCCTGACAGGGGCCGTGACCCAAGAGACCCAGTACTTC. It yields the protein CSLTGAVTQETQYF.

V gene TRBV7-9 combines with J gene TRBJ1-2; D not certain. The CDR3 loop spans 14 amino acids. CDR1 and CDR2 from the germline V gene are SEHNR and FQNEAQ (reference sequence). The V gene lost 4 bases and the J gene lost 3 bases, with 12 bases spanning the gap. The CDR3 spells CASSYRFLDYGYTF. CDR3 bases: TGTGCCAGCAGCTACAGATTCCTTGACTATGGCTACACCTTC.

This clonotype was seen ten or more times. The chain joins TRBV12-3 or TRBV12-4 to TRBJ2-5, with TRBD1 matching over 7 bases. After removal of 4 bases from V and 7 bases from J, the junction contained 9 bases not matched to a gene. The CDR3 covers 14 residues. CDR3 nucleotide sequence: TGTGCCAGCAGTTCCACCGACAGGGCGGGGACCCAGTACTTC. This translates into CASSSTDRAGTQYF.

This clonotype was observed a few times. In nucleotides, the CDR3 is TGTGCCAGCAGAGTTGGCAGGGGGGGATACAATGAGCAGTTCTTC. Protein: CASRVGRGGYNEQFF. V gene TRBV6-2 or TRBV6-3 combines with J gene TRBJ2-1; perhaps D is TRBD1 or TRBD2 (7 bases each). From germline, CDR1 is MNHEY and CDR2 SVGEGT. This CDR3 is built from 15 residues. Trimming cost V 6 bases and J 4 bases, with 16 bases left between them.

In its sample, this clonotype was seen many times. The CDR3 region is CASSSDRVNGYTF. The CDR3 region has the DNA TGTGCCAGCAGCTCGGACAGGGTTAATGGCTACACCTTC. The chain combines TRBV11-2 with TRBJ1-2, with 8 bases lining up with TRBD1. This CDR3 contains 13 residues. V was clipped by 4 bases and J by 6 bases; unmatched bases: 4. Germline CDR1 reads SGHAT; CDR2 reads FQNNGV.

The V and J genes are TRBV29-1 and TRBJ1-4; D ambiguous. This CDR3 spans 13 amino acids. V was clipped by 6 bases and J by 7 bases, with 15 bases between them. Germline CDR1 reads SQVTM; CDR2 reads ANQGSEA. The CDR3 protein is CSVAAPLSEKLFF. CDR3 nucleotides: TGCAGCGTCGCCGCACCCCTAAGTGAAAAACTGTTTTTT.

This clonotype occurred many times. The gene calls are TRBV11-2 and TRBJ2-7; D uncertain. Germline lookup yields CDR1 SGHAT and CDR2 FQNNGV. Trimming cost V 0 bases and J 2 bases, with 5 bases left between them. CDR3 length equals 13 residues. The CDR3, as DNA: TGTGCCAGCAGCTTAGAACAGCCCTACGAGCAGTACTTC. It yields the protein CASSLEQPYEQYF.

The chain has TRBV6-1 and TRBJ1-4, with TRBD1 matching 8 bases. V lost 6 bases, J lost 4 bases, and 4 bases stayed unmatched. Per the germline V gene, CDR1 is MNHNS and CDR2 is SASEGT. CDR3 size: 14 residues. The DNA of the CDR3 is TGTGCCAGCAGAACGACAGGGGATAATGAAAAACTGTTTTTT. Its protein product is CASRTTGDNEKLFF.